This T cell receptor beta chain was recorded in a study of T cells in tumors after PD-1 blockade. Data came from immunoSEQ multiplex PCR; TCRdb stores just in-frame clones and leaves some out. The sample holds approximately 8,100 clones; 55% to 75% are singletons and the top ten take 4.5% to 5%. This clonotype was obtained from a human donor with basal cell carcinoma. The sample consisted of tumor tissue, taken after anti-PD-1 treatment.

In DNA form, the CDR3 reads TGCGCCAGCAGTCTACAGGTTTCGAACACCGGGGAGCTGTTTTTT. Residues: CASSLQVSNTGELFF. This chain connects TRBV4-1 to TRBJ2-2; D may be TRBD1 (5 bases). This CDR3 region has 15 residues. Germline V gives CDR1 MGHRA, CDR2 YSYEKL. Trimming removed 6 bases from V and 0 bases from J, with 11 bases in between.